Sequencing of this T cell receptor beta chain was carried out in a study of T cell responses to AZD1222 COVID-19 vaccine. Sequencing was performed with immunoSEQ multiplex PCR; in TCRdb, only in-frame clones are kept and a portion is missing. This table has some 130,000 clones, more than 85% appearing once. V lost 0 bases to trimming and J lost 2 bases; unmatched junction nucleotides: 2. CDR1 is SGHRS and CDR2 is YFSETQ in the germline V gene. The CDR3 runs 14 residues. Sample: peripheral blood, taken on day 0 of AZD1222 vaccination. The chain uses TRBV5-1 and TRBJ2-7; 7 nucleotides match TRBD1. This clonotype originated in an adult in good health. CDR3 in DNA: TGCGCCAGCAGCTTGGGGGACAGTCCCTACGAGCAGTACTTC. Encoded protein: CASSLGDSPYEQYF.